The 22 T cell receptor beta chains below come from one sample, sequenced in a study of blood T cell repertoires in COVID-19. Produced via immunoSEQ multiplex PCR; TCRdb's table is partial and in-frame only. The sample lists about 150,000 clones, about 90% occurring once. The sample was peripheral blood. These receptors came from a man aged 50-60 years with acute or convalescent COVID-19.

This sequence joins TRBV29-1 and TRBJ2-3; weak D call: TRBD1 (6 bases). This CDR3 region has 13 residues. The V end lost 7 bases, the J end lost 5 bases, and 16 bases lay between the germline ends. Per germline, CDR1 SQVTM and CDR2 ANQGSEA. CDR3 bases: TGCAGCGGTGGGGTGGGGGCCGGAGATACGCAGTATTTT. It codes for CSGGVGAGDTQYF.

V gene TRBV6-5 combines with J gene TRBJ2-2, with D possibly being TRBD1 (5 bases). Trimming took off 1 base at V and 7 bases at J, with 13 bases between the two ends. There are 15 residues in the CDR3. Germline V gene lookup returns CDR1 MNHEY and CDR2 SVGAGI. CDR3 protein: CASSYFGAGNGELFF. CDR3 DNA sequence: TGTGCCAGCAGTTACTTTGGGGCTGGGAACGGGGAGCTGTTTTTT.

V is TRBV4-2 and J is TRBJ1-4, with TRBD1 matching over 8 bases. In germline, CDR1 is LGHNA, CDR2 YNFKEQ. V lost 4 bases and J lost 8; bases outside the gene matches: 9. There are 15 residues in the CDR3. DNA for the CDR3: TGTGCCAGCAGCCCCGGACAGGGCGGGTTGGAAAAACTGTTTTTT. It yields the protein CASSPGQGGLEKLFF.

This chain uses TRBV19 with TRBJ1-4; tentatively, D is TRBD1 (5 bases). Trimming cost V 3 bases and J 8 bases, with 13 bases left between them. The CDR3 sequence is 14 residues long. Germline loops: CDR1 LNHDA, CDR2 SQIVND (reference sequence). In DNA, the CDR3 is TGTGCCAGTAGTATGGCCAGGGTGGCGGAAAAACTGTTTTTT. Translation gives CASSMARVAEKLFF.

The chain joins TRBV19 to TRBJ2-1; the match to TRBD2 covers 11 bases. Germline V gene data show CDR1 as LNHDA and CDR2 as SQIVND (reference sequence). Losses at the gene ends were 4 bases for V and 6 bases for J; bases not matched to a gene: 8. CDR3 length: 16 amino acids. CDR3 residues: CASSTLAGGAGNEQFF. CDR3 DNA sequence: TGTGCCAGTAGTACTCTAGCGGGAGGAGCGGGCAATGAGCAGTTCTTC.

This sequence joins TRBV5-1 and TRBJ2-3; the match to TRBD2 covers 7 bases. CDR1 is SGHRS, CDR2 YFSETQ, per germline. The length of the CDR3 is 15 residues. V dropped 4 bases and J dropped 0; count of bases not matched to a gene: 5. The CDR3 nucleotides are TGCGCCAGCAGCATCCAGCGGGGAAGCACAGATACGCAGTATTTT. Its translation is CASSIQRGSTDTQYF.

The chain employs TRBV4-1 and TRBJ1-2, with a weak D call TRBD1 (5 bases). Trimming removed 0 bases at V and 5 bases at J, with 13 bases between. There are 15 residues in the CDR3. Germline CDR1 is MGHRA and CDR2 is YSYEKL. Here the CDR3 reads CASSQDPRGRYGYTF. CDR3 DNA: TGCGCCAGCAGCCAAGATCCAAGGGGCAGATATGGCTACACCTTC.

The chain couples TRBV19 to TRBJ1-3; D remains ambiguous. V was shortened by 3 bases and J by 8 bases, with 14 bases between the two germline ends. The germline V gene has CDR1 LNHDA and CDR2 SQIVND (reference sequence). The CDR3 has 14 residues. DNA for the CDR3: TGTGCCAGTAGTATGCGGGGTTTCATGGACACCATATATTTT. Translating it yields CASSMRGFMDTIYF.

The rearrangement links TRBV11-2 to TRBJ2-3; D might be TRBD1 (6 bases). The V and J ends lost 1 base and 0 bases respectively, with 11 bases between them. CDR1 and CDR2 (germline): SGHAT, FQNNGV. There are 16 residues in the CDR3. The CDR3 nucleotides read TGTGCCAGCAGCTTAGGGTGGACAGCCAGCACAGATACGCAGTATTTT. Translation gives CASSLGWTASTDTQYF.

The chain is built from TRBV29-1 and TRBJ2-1; 10 nucleotides align to TRBD2. This CDR3 has 13 amino acids. Per germline, CDR1 SQVTM and CDR2 ANQGSEA. Germline trimming cut 7 bases from V and 4 bases from J; bases unmatched to any gene: 4. Here the CDR3 DNA reads TGCAGCGCCCGGACTAGCGGATACAATGAGCAGTTCTTC. It codes for CSARTSGYNEQFF.

The chain uses TRBV5-6 and TRBJ1-2; possibly TRBD1 for D (5 bases). CDR1 and CDR2 (germline): SGHDT, YYEEEE. V lost 4 bases to trimming and J lost 5 bases, with 15 bases between them. CDR3 size: 14 residues. The CDR3 DNA reads TGTGCCAGCAGCCCATTAGGGACTGTTTATGGCTACACCTTC. Translated, it gives CASSPLGTVYGYTF.

This chain uses TRBV5-8 with TRBJ2-7, with a possible D match to TRBD1 (6 bases). This CDR3 region has 14 residues. V lost 0 bases and J lost 5, with 12 bases in between. CDR1 SGHTS and CDR2 YDEGEE come from the germline V gene. The DNA of the CDR3 is TGTGCCAGCAGCTTGGGCCAGGGGCCCAACGAGCAGTACGTC. Its protein product is CASSLGQGPNEQYV.

This chain connects TRBV28 to TRBJ1-2, with D possibly TRBD1 on 5 matching bases. Germline V lookup: CDR1 MDHEN, CDR2 SYDVKM. The ends were cut back, 7 bases at V and 3 bases at J, with 12 bases in the middle. The CDR3 sequence is 13 residues long. The CDR3 protein is CASNAIGDYGYTF. As DNA, the CDR3 is TGTGCCAGCAACGCCATAGGGGACTATGGCTACACCTTC.

The chain couples TRBV3-1 (or the pseudogene TRBV3-2) to TRBJ1-3; TRBD1 aligns across 9 bases. Germline CDR1 and CDR2: LGHDT and YNNKEL (reference sequence). Unmatched junction bases numbered 9, after V lost 8 bases and J lost 4 bases. The CDR3 sequence is 15 residues long. In DNA form, the CDR3 reads TGTGCCAGCGAGAGGGGGACAGGGTCCGGAAACACCATATATTTT. Translating gives CASERGTGSGNTIYF.

The V call is TRBV11-2, the J call TRBJ2-1, with TRBD2 as a possible D gene (5 bases). There are 12 residues in the CDR3. Trimming stripped 2 bases from V and 9 bases from J, with 8 bases between. CDR1 SGHAT and CDR2 FQNNGV come from the germline V gene. The CDR3 spells CASSLRDVEQFF. Written as DNA, the CDR3 is TGTGCCAGCAGCTTACGGGATGTTGAGCAGTTCTTC.

The chain uses TRBV28 and TRBJ1-1; 8 nucleotides agree with TRBD1. The V gene's germline CDR1 is MDHEN and CDR2 SYDVKM. This CDR3 region has 14 residues. Germline trimming cut 5 bases from V and 3 bases from J; bases unmatched to any gene: 5. CDR3 bases: TGTGCCAGCAGTCCGAGGACAGGGTACACTGAAGCTTTCTTT. This encodes CASSPRTGYTEAFF.

This chain uses TRBV7-2 with TRBJ1-5; D possibly corresponds to TRBD1 (5 bases). The CDR3 consists of 15 residues. CDR1 is SGHTA, CDR2 FQGNSA, per germline. Trimming stripped 2 bases from V and 6 bases from J, with 14 bases between. The CDR3 is CASSLSGGLGQPQHF. The CDR3 DNA reads as TGTGCCAGCAGCTTAAGTGGGGGGTTAGGTCAGCCCCAGCATTTT.

The chain joins TRBV27 to TRBJ2-5; TRBD2 agrees at 12 bases. The germline CDR1 and CDR2 sequences are MNHEY and SMNVEV (reference sequence). CDR3 length: 15 amino acids. Germline trimming cut 3 bases from V and 5 bases from J; bases unmatched to any gene: 4. CDR3 nucleotide sequence: TGTGCCAGCAGTTTTACTAGCGGGGGGTTGGAGACCCAGTACTTC. Its translation: CASSFTSGGLETQYF.

The V call is TRBV7-9, the J call TRBJ1-6, with D uncertain. CDR1 is SEHNR, CDR2 FQNEAQ, per germline (reference sequence). The CDR3 contains 14 residues. Trimming removed 3 bases from V and 14 bases from J, with 17 bases in between. CDR3 region: CASSFPTAPGALHF. In nucleotides, the CDR3 is TGTGCCAGCAGCTTCCCGACGGCTCCTGGAGCCCTCCACTTT.

The genes are TRBV5-1 and TRBJ1-1; D might be TRBD1 (6 bases). Germline assignment: CDR1 SGHRS and CDR2 YFSETQ. The CDR3 runs 13 residues. Trimming took 5 bases from V and 1 from J, leaving 9 bases between them. The CDR3 protein is CASRYRENTEAFF. DNA for the CDR3: TGCGCCAGCAGGTACAGGGAGAACACTGAAGCTTTCTTT.

The chain carries TRBV18 and TRBJ1-2; TRBD1 agrees at 9 bases. V gave up 2 bases and J gave up 5 bases; unmatched junction bases: 3. The CDR3 is made up of 14 amino acids. The germline V gene has CDR1 KGHSH and CDR2 LQKENI. In DNA, the CDR3 is TGTGCCAGCTCACCAGGACAGGGGATTTATGGCTACACCTTC. It specifies CASSPGQGIYGYTF.

The chain carries TRBV7-2 and TRBJ2-7, with D possibly matching TRBD1 (6 bases). The CDR3 is made up of 13 amino acids. Trimming cost V 1 base and J 3 bases, with 7 bases left between them. Germline-derived CDR1 and CDR2 are SGHTA and FQGNSA. The CDR3 loop reads CASSLEQGYEQYF. The CDR3 coding sequence is TGTGCCAGCAGCTTAGAACAGGGCTACGAGCAGTACTTC.